The sequence of this T cell receptor (beta chain) was determined in a study of blood T cell repertoires in COVID-19. V gave up 5 bases and J gave up 9 bases, with 12 bases separating them. Per germline, CDR1 LNHDA and CDR2 SQIVND (reference sequence). The CDR3 is 12 amino acids. Methods used by the authors: The assay estimated nucleated cells by amplifying reference gene primers. Produced via immunoSEQ multiplex PCR; TCRdb's table is partial and in-frame only. V and J calls and clone size are those listed in that table; D and trimming were worked out from the DNA. The table records roughly 250,000 clones, about nine tenths of them present only once.

The clonotype comes from a young woman who had recovered from COVID-19. Sequenced sample: PBMCs or T cells enriched from blood (not recorded which). The chain is built from TRBV19 and TRBJ2-3; D unclear. The CDR3 here is CASSDGLETQYF. CDR3 DNA: TGTGCCAGTAGTGACGGCCTGGAGACGCAGTATTTT.